This section outlines one T cell receptor (beta chain) sequence together with its context. The repertoire was sequenced with immunoSEQ multiplex PCR; TCRdb's copy has only in-frame clones and lacks some. The data contain 60,000 to 80,000 clones, about three quarters of them singletons. These data come from a study of T cell responses to AZD1222 COVID-19 vaccine. The CDR3 runs 15 residues. Trimming removed 0 bases from V and 4 bases from J, with 11 bases in between. The germline CDR1 and CDR2 sequences are MNHEY and SVGAGI. This TCR was recovered from an adult who received the AZD1222 COVID-19 vaccine. Sequencing used peripheral blood, obtained 28 days after the second AZD1222 dose. This rearrangement joins TRBV6-5 to TRBJ2-3; D is tentatively TRBD1 or TRBD2 (5 bases each). DNA of the CDR3: TGTGCCAGCAGTTACTCCGGGACGTCGGCAGATACGCAGTATTTT. This gives the protein CASSYSGTSADTQYF.